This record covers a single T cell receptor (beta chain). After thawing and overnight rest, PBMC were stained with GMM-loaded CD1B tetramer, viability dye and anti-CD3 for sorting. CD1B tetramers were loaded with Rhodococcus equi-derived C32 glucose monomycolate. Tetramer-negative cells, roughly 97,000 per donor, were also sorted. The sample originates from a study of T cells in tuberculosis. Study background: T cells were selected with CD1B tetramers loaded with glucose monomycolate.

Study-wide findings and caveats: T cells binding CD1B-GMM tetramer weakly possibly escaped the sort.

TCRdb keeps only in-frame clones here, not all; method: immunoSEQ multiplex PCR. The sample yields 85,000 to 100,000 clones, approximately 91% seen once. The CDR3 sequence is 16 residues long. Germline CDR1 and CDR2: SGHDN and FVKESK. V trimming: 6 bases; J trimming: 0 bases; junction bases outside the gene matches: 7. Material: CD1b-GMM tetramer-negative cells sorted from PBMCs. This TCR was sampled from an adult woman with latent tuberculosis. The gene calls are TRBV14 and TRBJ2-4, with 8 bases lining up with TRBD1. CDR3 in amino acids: CASSLTGGLAKNIQYF. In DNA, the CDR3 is TGTGCCAGCAGTCTCACAGGGGGGTTAGCCAAAAACATTCAGTACTTC.